These T cell receptor beta chains were read from a single sample in a study of glioma-infiltrating T cells after dendritic cell vaccination. Using immunoSEQ multiplex PCR, the repertoire was profiled, and TCRdb retains in-frame clones only, with some absent. The data show 75,000 to 95,000 clones, roughly 84% seen once. Sequencing was performed on blood, taken after dendritic cell vaccination. Source of these receptors: a human donor with glioblastoma. CDR3s include the opening cysteine and the closing phenylalanine or tryptophan. The D gene is left open where the match is weak. Not all rows give a size; the values are once, few, many and, for expanded clones, a class.

clone size,D gene,V gene,J gene,CDR3 DNA,CDR3 protein
.,TRBD2,TRBV9,TRBJ2-2,TGTGCCAGCAGCGCCCAAGCGGGAAGATTTTCCGGGGAGCTGTTTTTT,CASSAQAGRFSGELFF
.,TRBD1,TRBV18,TRBJ1-1,TGTGCCAGCTCACATGTCGGGACAGGGTTCGCTGAAGCTTTCTTT,CASSHVGTGFAEAFF
.,.,TRBV7-6,TRBJ2-3,TGTGCCAGCAGCCCTTACACAGATACGCAGTATTTT,CASSPYTDTQYF
few,.,TRBV13,TRBJ1-2,TGTGCCAGCAGCTTTAGAGCAAGAAACTATGGCTACACCTTC,CASSFRARNYGYTF
.,.,TRBV5-5,TRBJ2-2,TGTGCCAGCAGCTTGTCGCGGGGGGAGCTGTTTTTT,CASSLSRGELFF
.,.,TRBV4-3,TRBJ2-3,TGCGCCAGCAGCCAAGAGATGTTAGGGGGAATTGCGCAGTATTTT,CASSQEMLGGIAQYF
.,.,TRBV2,TRBJ2-1,TGTGCCAGCAGCCCTAGGGGTTCCTACAATGAGCAGTTCTTC,CASSPRGSYNEQFF
once,.,TRBV6-5,TRBJ1-1,TGTGCCAGCAGTGAATCAGGAGGCTTAGAAGCTTTCTTT,CASSESGGLEAFF
.,TRBD1,TRBV5-1,TRBJ1-1,TGCGCCAGCAGTTTGGACAGGGTAGGGGAAGCTTTCTTT,CASSLDRVGEAFF
.,.,TRBV7-9,TRBJ2-1,TGTGCCAGCAGCTTAGAGGCATTGGGAGATGAGCAGTTCTTC,CASSLEALGDEQFF